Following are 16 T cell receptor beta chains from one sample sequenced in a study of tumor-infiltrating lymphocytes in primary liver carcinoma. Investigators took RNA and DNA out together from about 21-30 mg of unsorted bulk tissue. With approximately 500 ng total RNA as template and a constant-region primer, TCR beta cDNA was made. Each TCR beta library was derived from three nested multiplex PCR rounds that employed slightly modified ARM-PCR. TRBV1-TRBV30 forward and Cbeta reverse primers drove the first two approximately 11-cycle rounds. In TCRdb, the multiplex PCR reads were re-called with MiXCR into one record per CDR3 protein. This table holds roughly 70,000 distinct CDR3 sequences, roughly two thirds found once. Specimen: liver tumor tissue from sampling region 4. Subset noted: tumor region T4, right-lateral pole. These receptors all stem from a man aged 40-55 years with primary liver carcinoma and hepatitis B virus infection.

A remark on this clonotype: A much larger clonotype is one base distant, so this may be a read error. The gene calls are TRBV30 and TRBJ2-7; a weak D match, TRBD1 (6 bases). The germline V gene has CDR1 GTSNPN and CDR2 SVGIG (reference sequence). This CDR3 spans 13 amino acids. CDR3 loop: CARSVNRVHEQYF. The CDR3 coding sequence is TGTGCCCGGAGTGTAAACAGGGTCCACGAGCAGTACTTC.

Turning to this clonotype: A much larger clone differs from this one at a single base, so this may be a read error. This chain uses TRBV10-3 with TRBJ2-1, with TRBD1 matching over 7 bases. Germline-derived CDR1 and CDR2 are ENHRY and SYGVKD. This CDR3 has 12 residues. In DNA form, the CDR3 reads TGTGTCAACCGGGACAGCAACAATGAGCAGCTCTTC. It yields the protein CVNRDSNNEQLF.

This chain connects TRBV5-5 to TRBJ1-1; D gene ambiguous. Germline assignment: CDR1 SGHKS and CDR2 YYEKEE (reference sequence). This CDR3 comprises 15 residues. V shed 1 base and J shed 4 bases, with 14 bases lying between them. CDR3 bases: TGTGCCAGCAGCTTGCTCGCAGGATGGATCACTGAAGCTTTCTTT. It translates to CASSLLAGWITEAFF.

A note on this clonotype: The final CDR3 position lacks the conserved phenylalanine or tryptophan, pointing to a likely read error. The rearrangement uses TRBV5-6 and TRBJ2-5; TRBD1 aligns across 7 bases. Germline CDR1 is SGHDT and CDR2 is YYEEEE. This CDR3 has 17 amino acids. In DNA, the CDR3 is TGTGCCAGCAGCAGCCCGACCGGGACAGTAAGCCAAGAGATCCAGTACTTA. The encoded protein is CASSSPTGTVSQEIQYL.

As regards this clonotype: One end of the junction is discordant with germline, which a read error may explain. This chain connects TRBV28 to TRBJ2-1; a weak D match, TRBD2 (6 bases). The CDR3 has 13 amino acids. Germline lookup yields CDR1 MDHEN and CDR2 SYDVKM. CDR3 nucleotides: TGTGTCAGCAGTTTAGGGACTTGTGGGGAGCAGTTCTTC. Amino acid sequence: CVSSLGTCGEQFF.

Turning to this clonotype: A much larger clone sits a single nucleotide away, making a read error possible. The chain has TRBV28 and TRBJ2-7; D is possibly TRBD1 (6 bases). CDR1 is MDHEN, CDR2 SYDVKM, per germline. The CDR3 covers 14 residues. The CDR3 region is CTSSLDSYSYEQYF. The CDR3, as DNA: TGTACCAGCAGTCTGGACAGTTACTCCTACGAGCAGTACTTC. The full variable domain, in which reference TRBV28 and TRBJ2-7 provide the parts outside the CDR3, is DVKVTQSSRYLVKRTGEKVFLECVQDMDHENMFWYRQDPGLGLRLIYFSYDVKMKEKGDIPEGYSVSREKKERFSLILESASTNQTSMYLCTSSLDSYSYEQYFGPGTRLTVT.

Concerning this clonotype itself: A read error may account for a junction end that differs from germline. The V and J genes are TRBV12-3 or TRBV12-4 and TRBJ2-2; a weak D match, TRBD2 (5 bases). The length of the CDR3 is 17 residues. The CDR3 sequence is CASSAGSPVIGTGELFF. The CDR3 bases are TGTGCCAGCAGCGCCGGGTCTCCCGTCATAGGTACCGGGGAGCTGTTTTTC.

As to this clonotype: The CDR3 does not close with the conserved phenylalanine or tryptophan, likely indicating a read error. As DNA, the CDR3 is TGTGCCAACAGTTTGGGGACGGCGGGAGAGCAGTACCTC. Its protein product is CANSLGTAGEQYL. This chain connects TRBV28 to TRBJ2-7; tentatively, D is TRBD2 (6 bases). Germline CDR1 and CDR2: MDHEN and SYDVKM. The CDR3 totals 13 residues.

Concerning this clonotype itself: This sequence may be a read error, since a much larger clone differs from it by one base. The DNA for the CDR3 is TGCGCCAGCAGCCAAGGGTTTCGAGTGGGCATTCAGTACTTC. Translating it yields CASSQGFRVGIQYF. The gene calls are TRBV4-3 and TRBJ2-4, with unresolved D. There are 14 residues in the CDR3. With 1 base removed from V and 9 bases from J, the gap between germline ends came to 13 bases. The V gene's germline CDR1 is LGHNA and CDR2 YSLEER.

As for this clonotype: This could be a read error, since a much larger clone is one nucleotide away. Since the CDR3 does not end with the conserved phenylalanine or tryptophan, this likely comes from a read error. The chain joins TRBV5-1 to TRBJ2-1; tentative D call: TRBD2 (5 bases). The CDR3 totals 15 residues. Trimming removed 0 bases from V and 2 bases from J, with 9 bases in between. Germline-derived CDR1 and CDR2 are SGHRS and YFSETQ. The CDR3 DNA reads TGCGCCAGCAGCTTGGTTGGGGAGCCCTACAATGAGCAGTTCTCC. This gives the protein CASSLVGEPYNEQFS.

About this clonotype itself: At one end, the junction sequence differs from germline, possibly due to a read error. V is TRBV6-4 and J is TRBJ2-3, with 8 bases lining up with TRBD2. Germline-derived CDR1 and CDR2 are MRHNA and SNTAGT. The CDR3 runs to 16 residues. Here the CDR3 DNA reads TGTGCCAGCAGTGACTCACAGAGCGGGAGCACAGATACTCAGTATTTT. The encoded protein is CASSDSQSGSTDTQYF.

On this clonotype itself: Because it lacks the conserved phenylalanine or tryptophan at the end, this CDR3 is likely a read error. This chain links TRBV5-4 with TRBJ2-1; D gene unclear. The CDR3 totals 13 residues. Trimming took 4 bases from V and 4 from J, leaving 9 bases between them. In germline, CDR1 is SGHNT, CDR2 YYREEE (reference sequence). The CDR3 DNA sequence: TGTGCCAGCAGCCACGACGGATACAATGAGCAGTTCTTA. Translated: CASSHDGYNEQFL.

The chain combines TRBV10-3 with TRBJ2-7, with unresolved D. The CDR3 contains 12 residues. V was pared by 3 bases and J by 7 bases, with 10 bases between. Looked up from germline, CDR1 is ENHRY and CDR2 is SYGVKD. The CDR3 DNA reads TGTGCCATCAGTGAAGTCGGCCAGGAGCAGTACTTC. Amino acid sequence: CAISEVGQEQYF.

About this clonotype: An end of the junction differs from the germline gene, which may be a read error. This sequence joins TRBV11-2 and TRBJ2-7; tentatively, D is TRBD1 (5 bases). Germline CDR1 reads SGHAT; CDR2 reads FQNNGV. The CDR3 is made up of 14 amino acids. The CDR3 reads CAGSRIGDSYEQYF. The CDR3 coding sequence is TGTGCCGGCAGCCGGATAGGGGACTCCTACGAGCAGTACTTC.

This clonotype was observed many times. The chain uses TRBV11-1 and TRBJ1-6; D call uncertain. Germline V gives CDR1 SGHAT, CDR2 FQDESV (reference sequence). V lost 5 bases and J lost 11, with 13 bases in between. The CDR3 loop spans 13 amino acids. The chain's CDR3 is CASSRARGPPLHF. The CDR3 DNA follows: TGTGCCAGCAGCAGGGCACGGGGTCCACCCCTCCACTTT.

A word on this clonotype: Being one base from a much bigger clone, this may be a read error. The CDR3 DNA follows: TGTGCCAGCAGTGTCTCGACTATCGGATCCTACGAGCAGTACTTC. Protein product: CASSVSTIGSYEQYF. V usage is TRBV6-1 and J usage is TRBJ2-7, with D perhaps TRBD2 (5 bases). V lost 4 bases to trimming and J lost 1 base, with 14 bases between them. The length of the CDR3 is 15 residues. The V gene's germline CDR1 is MNHNS and CDR2 SASEGT.